The 23 T cell receptor beta chains given below trace back to one sample, sequenced in a study of shared clonotypes between healthy human individuals. Generated by immunoSEQ multiplex PCR, the TCRdb table keeps only in-frame clones and is missing some. The profile shows over a million clones, about three quarters of them singletons. What was sequenced was memory CD4+ T cells sorted from blood. This sample's subset: CD45RA-negative fraction. The source of these receptors is a man in his late teens or twenties in good health.

The genes are TRBV10-3 and TRBJ2-3, with D unclear. The CDR3 extends over 15 amino acids. CDR1 and CDR2 (germline): ENHRY, SYGVKD. V lost 2 bases and J lost 0, with 9 bases in between. The CDR3 nucleotides are TGTGCCATCAGTGAGAGGAGTGCTAGCACAGATACGCAGTATTTT. Protein product: CAISERSASTDTQYF.

As for this clone: The sample has other DNA sequences that encode this CDR3 too. The rearrangement uses TRBV5-1 and TRBJ2-5; tentatively, D is TRBD2 (7 bases). Germline-derived CDR1 and CDR2 are SGHRS and YFSETQ. This CDR3 comprises 15 residues. V gave up 0 bases and J gave up 1 base, with 10 bases separating them. CDR3 coding DNA: TGCGCCAGCAGCTTGGCGGCGGGGGCCCAAGAGACCCAGTACTTC. Translating it yields CASSLAAGAQETQYF.

This chain links TRBV5-4 with TRBJ2-7, with no clear D. The CDR3 extends over 15 amino acids. V gave up 4 bases and J gave up 0 bases, with 14 bases separating them. CDR1 and CDR2 (germline): SGHNT, YYREEE (reference sequence). The CDR3 bases are TGTGCCAGCAGCCCCAATCAACATACCTCCTACGAGCAGTACTTC. Translation gives CASSPNQHTSYEQYF.

This chain uses TRBV18 with TRBJ2-7; D gene ambiguous. The CDR3 length is 13 residues. With 1 base removed from V and 3 bases from J, the gap between germline ends came to 7 bases. Germline-derived CDR1 and CDR2 are KGHSH and LQKENI. CDR3 region: CASSPRNGYEQYF. CDR3 coding DNA: TGTGCCAGCTCACCACGCAACGGCTACGAGCAGTACTTC. The variable domain in full, completed from reference TRBV18 and TRBJ2-7, reads NAGVMQNPRHLVRRRGQEARLRCSPMKGHSHVYWYRQLPEEGLKFMVYLQKENIIDESGMPKERFSAEFPKEGPSILRIQQVVRGDSAAYFCASSPRNGYEQYFGPGTRLTVT.

The chain recombines TRBV2 with TRBJ2-7; 11 positions match TRBD2. This CDR3 has 17 amino acids. Losses at the gene ends were 6 bases for V and 3 bases for J; bases not matched to a gene: 13. CDR1 and CDR2 (germline): SNHLY, FYNNEI. CDR3 sequence (DNA): TGTGCCAGCAGGAGGGGGCTAGCGGGAGGACAAATCTACGAGCAGTACTTC. Translated, it gives CASRRGLAGGQIYEQYF.

V and J are TRBV5-4 and TRBJ1-4, with 8 bases lining up with TRBD1. With 4 bases clipped from V and 7 bases from J, the junction kept 6 bases outside the gene matches. The CDR3 totals 14 residues. Germline CDR1 reads SGHNT; CDR2 reads YYREEE (reference sequence). CDR3 DNA sequence: TGTGCCAGCAGCCTCAGGGGGCCTGGTGAAAAACTGTTTTTT. Its protein product is CASSLRGPGEKLFF.

This chain joins TRBV6-1 and TRBJ2-3; the D is unclear. Between the trimmed V and J ends, which lost 5 bases and 12 bases, there was a span of 3 bases. Germline V lookup: CDR1 MNHNS, CDR2 SASEGT. The CDR3 loop spans 8 amino acids. CDR3 residues: CASSPQYF. In nucleotides, the CDR3 is TGTGCCAGCAGTCCTCAGTATTTT.

Only a few counts were recorded for this clone. The CDR3 protein is CASRLERAASYEQYF. CDR3 sequence (DNA): TGTGCAAGTCGCTTAGAGAGGGCAGCCTCCTACGAGCAGTACTTC. The chain is built from TRBV12-2 and TRBJ2-7; TRBD2 is taken as the D call from the table, unchecked against the DNA. TRBV12-2 constitutes a pseudogene. This CDR3 is 15 amino acids long.

This chain links TRBV28 with TRBJ1-6; 10 bases fit TRBD1. V trimming: 10 bases; J trimming: 7 bases; junction bases outside the gene matches: 22. The CDR3 extends over 19 amino acids. CDR1 is MDHEN and CDR2 is SYDVKM in the germline V gene. The CDR3 DNA is TGTGCCACCTTAATGCCGGGACAGGGGCTTTCCCTGGGGAATTCACCCCTCCACTTT. This encodes CATLMPGQGLSLGNSPLHF.

The genes are TRBV4-3 and TRBJ2-2; 16 positions agree with TRBD2. The CDR3 sequence is 22 residues long. The J segment lost 5 bases and the V segment lost 0 bases, leaving 15 bases of the junction unmatched. From germline, CDR1 is LGHNA and CDR2 YSLEER. The CDR3 nucleotides are TGCGCCAGCAGCCAAGATGGTCTTACGGGACTAGCGGGAGGGCCATCGACCGGGGAGCTGTTTTTT. Protein sequence: CASSQDGLTGLAGGPSTGELFF.

The CDR3 nucleotides are TGTGCCAGCAGCTTGATCCCCGGGGCCCACAATGAGCAGTTCTTC. It specifies CASSLIPGAHNEQFF. The chain combines TRBV5-8 with TRBJ2-1; D may match TRBD1 or TRBD2 (5 bases each). V was pared by 1 base and J by 5 bases, with 13 bases between. The CDR3 runs to 15 residues. Germline V gives CDR1 SGHTS, CDR2 YDEGEE. Variable domain in full (rest from reference TRBV5-8 and TRBJ2-1): EAGVTQSPTHLIKTRGQQATLRCSPISGHTSVYWYQQALGLGLQFLLWYDEGEERNRGNFPPRFSGRQFPNYSSELNVNALELEDSALYLCASSLIPGAHNEQFFGPGTRLTVL.

This clone has more than one count but fewer than ten. J is TRBJ2-7 and V is TRBV5-4, with D perhaps given as TRBD1 or TRBD2 (7 bases each). This CDR3 comprises 16 residues. The V end was cut by 4 bases, the J end by 5 bases, with 22 bases between. In germline, CDR1 is SGHNT, CDR2 YYREEE (reference sequence). The CDR3 nucleotides are TGTGCCAGCAGCGGAACAGGGGTGGGAGGGGGAAACGAGCAGTACTTC. The encoded protein is CASSGTGVGGGNEQYF.

The rearrangement joins TRBV1 to TRBJ1-1. TRBV1 constitutes a pseudogene. CDR3 length equals 19 residues. CDR3 sequence reads: CTSSQEGGRGETQNTEAFF. The CDR3, as DNA: TGCACCAGCAGCCAAGAAGGTGGCCGGGGGGAGACTCAGAACACTGAAGCTTTCTTT.

This clone has a handful of counts. This chain joins TRBV19 and TRBJ1-2; D may be TRBD1 (6 bases). The CDR3 contains 15 residues. V was pared by 1 base and J by 5 bases, with 14 bases between. Looked up from germline, CDR1 is LNHDA and CDR2 is SQIVND (reference sequence). The CDR3 sequence is CASSIGPGALYGYTF. The CDR3 DNA reads TGTGCCAGTAGTATAGGTCCAGGGGCCTTATATGGCTACACCTTC. Looking up the rest from reference TRBV19 and TRBJ1-2 gives the full variable domain: DGGITQSPKYLFRKEGQNVTLSCEQNLNHDAMYWYRQDPGQGLRLIYYSQIVNDFQKGDIAEGYSVSREKKESFPLTVTSAQKNPTAFYLCASSIGPGALYGYTFGSGTRLTVV.

The V call is TRBV5-6, the J call TRBJ2-1, with D possibly TRBD2 on 7 matching bases. The germline CDR1 and CDR2 sequences are SGHDT and YYEEEE. CDR3 length equals 18 residues. The V end lost 3 bases, the J end lost 0 bases, and 19 bases lay between the germline ends. Here the CDR3 DNA reads TGTGCCAGCAGCTCCAGATTTACGAGGGGGGGCTCCTACAATGAGCAGTTCTTC. Translated, it gives CASSSRFTRGGSYNEQFF.

This clone has just one count. This rearrangement joins TRBV5-1 to TRBJ2-2, with TRBD1 identical over 8 bases. CDR1 is SGHRS, CDR2 YFSETQ, per germline. The trim removed 5 bases at V and 1 base at J, leaving 7 bases unmatched. This CDR3 comprises 16 residues. CDR3 nucleotides: TGCGCCAGCAGTCCTACCGGGACAGGGAACACCGGGGAGCTGTTTTTT. It is translated as CASSPTGTGNTGELFF.

A word on this clone: This clone may be a read error of a much larger clone one base away. This chain links TRBV30 with TRBJ1-5; D is possibly TRBD1 (5 bases). V was cut by 0 bases and J by 6 bases, with 12 bases left in between. The germline gives CDR1 GTSNPN, CDR2 SVGIG (reference sequence). The CDR3 is made up of 14 amino acids. This CDR3 is CAWSVSDGGQPQHF. The CDR3 DNA is TGTGCCTGGAGTGTCTCGGACGGGGGTCAGCCCCAGCATTTT.

This chain joins TRBV19 and TRBJ1-4; D is uncertain. V was trimmed by 3 bases and J by 8 bases, leaving 13 bases between them. This CDR3 is built from 14 residues. From germline, CDR1 is LNHDA and CDR2 SQIVND (reference sequence). The DNA for the CDR3 is TGTGCCAGTAGTATCGGACCGCGTTCGGAAAAACTGTTTTTT. This gives the protein CASSIGPRSEKLFF.

As for this clone: Other DNA sequences in this sample translate to the same CDR3. The chain couples TRBV18 to TRBJ2-2; D may be TRBD2 (5 bases). V gave up 0 bases and J gave up 1 base, with 9 bases separating them. Germline V lookup: CDR1 KGHSH, CDR2 LQKENI. The CDR3 runs 16 residues. The CDR3 here is CASSPPGRVNTGELFF. Written as DNA, the CDR3 is TGTGCCAGCTCACCACCCGGGCGGGTGAACACCGGGGAGCTGTTTTTT.

This clone appeared a few times. The rearrangement uses TRBV2 and TRBJ2-7; tentatively, D is TRBD1 (6 bases). This CDR3 is built from 17 residues. The V end was cut by 0 bases, the J end by 1 base, with 16 bases between. Germline V gives CDR1 SNHLY, CDR2 FYNNEI. This chain's CDR3 is CASSEAQQGTPSYEQYF. Written as DNA, the CDR3 is TGTGCCAGCAGTGAAGCGCAACAGGGAACCCCTTCCTACGAGCAGTACTTC.

The CDR3: CASSTTGRTGELFF. The CDR3 DNA reads TGTGCCAGCAGTACGACAGGGAGGACCGGGGAGCTGTTTTTT. The J gene is TRBJ2-2, the V gene TRBV2; D may be TRBD1 (7 bases). The CDR3 covers 14 residues. Trimming took off 5 bases at V and 5 bases at J, with 12 bases between the two ends. Per the germline V gene, CDR1 is SNHLY and CDR2 is FYNNEI.

The genes are TRBV19 and TRBJ1-2, with D unclear. The V gene's germline CDR1 is LNHDA and CDR2 SQIVND (reference sequence). Deletions cut 5 bases from V and 4 bases from J, with 11 bases between. The length of the CDR3 is 13 residues. The CDR3 DNA reads TGTGCCAGTAGTGACCAGCGACCCTATGGCTACACCTTC. This translates into CASSDQRPYGYTF.

This chain uses TRBV30 with TRBJ2-4; D unclear. CDR1 is GTSNPN, CDR2 SVGIG, per germline (reference sequence). The CDR3 has 13 amino acids. Trimming shortened V by 5 bases and J by 0 bases, and 8 bases separated the two germline ends. The CDR3 loop is CAWLSLAKNIQYF. The DNA of the CDR3 is TGTGCCTGGTTGTCCCTAGCCAAAAACATTCAGTACTTC. The full variable domain, with the rest looked up from reference TRBV30 and TRBJ2-4, is SQTIHQWPATLVQPVGSPLSLECTVEGTSNPNLYWYRQAAGRGLQLLFYSVGIGQISSEVPQNLSASRPQDRQFILSSKKLLLSDSGFYLCAWLSLAKNIQYFGAGTRLSVL.